This TCR beta chain was profiled in a study of neurological immune-mediated disorders. Stored at -80 C, 2 million PBMCs were the source of the unsorted libraries. The cDNA came from 5'RACE, which used 10-nucleotide random UMIs. TCRdb reprocessed the 5' RACE reads with MiXCR, giving one entry per CDR3 protein. The sample lists 100,000 or so distinct CDR3 sequences; around 3.4% were seen once. This CDR3 spans 17 amino acids. Per germline, CDR1 MGHDK and CDR2 SYGVNS. V was trimmed by 0 bases and J by 5 bases, leaving 20 bases between them. Study-wide results and caveats: No clinical or MRI feature was associated with the multiple sclerosis repertoire cluster.

This clonotype was picked up many times. Its antigen is not identified. V usage is TRBV25-1 and J usage is TRBJ2-7; possible D gene TRBD2, 5 bases. Sequencing input: PBMCs. The sequence was obtained from a woman aged 18-29 years with multiple sclerosis. The CDR3 nucleotides are TGTGCCAGCAGTGAATATAGGCTAGCCGCAGAGGGAAACGAGCAGTACTTC. It specifies CASSEYRLAAEGNEQYF.